The rows below give T cell receptor beta chains drawn from one sample of a study of technical replicates of blood from a few donors. The assay was immunoSEQ multiplex PCR, and TCRdb's table has in-frame clones only and misses some. Of 79,000 or so clones in the sample, 80% to 95% are singletons; the top ten hold approximately 0.4%. The sample consisted of T cells isolated from PBMCs. The receptors derive from a human donor in good health. CDR3s include the opening cysteine and the closing phenylalanine or tryptophan. The D gene is left open where the match is weak. Clone size, where shown, is once, few, many, or a class for clones that have expanded.

clone size	D gene	V gene	J gene	CDR3 protein	CDR3 DNA
-	-	TRBV7-6	TRBJ1-2	CASSLEPGNYGYTF	TGTGCCAGCAGCTTAGAACCAGGGAACTATGGCTACACCTTC
once	TRBD1	TRBV5-1	TRBJ2-7	CASSFRGQNYEQYF	TGCGCCAGCAGCTTTAGGGGACAGAACTACGAGCAGTACTTC
-	-	TRBV5-5	TRBJ1-5	CASSFSSFQPQHF	TGTGCCAGCAGCTTCTCGTCTTTCCAGCCCCAGCATTTT
-	-	TRBV19	TRBJ1-1	CASKTTGRGMNTEAFF	TGTGCCAGTAAAACGACAGGAAGGGGCATGAACACTGAAGCTTTCTTT
once	TRBD1	TRBV28	TRBJ2-1	CASSFRTGPHNEQFF	TGTGCCAGCAGTTTTAGGACAGGGCCCCACAATGAGCAGTTCTTC
once	-	TRBV7-9	TRBJ2-7	CASSLGQIYEQYF	TGTGCCAGCAGCCTCGGACAGATCTACGAGCAGTACTTC
-	TRBD1	TRBV9	TRBJ2-6	CASRWTGESGANVLTF	TGTGCCAGCAGGTGGACAGGGGAAAGTGGGGCCAACGTCCTGACTTTC
-	-	TRBV28	TRBJ2-1	CASSEGFSNEQFF	TGTGCCAGCAGCGAGGGATTCTCCAATGAGCAGTTCTTC
few	-	TRBV19	TRBJ1-1	CASSVYRVVGEAFF	TGTGCCAGTAGTGTATACAGGGTGGTCGGTGAAGCTTTCTTT
-	TRBD2	TRBV7-9	TRBJ2-1	CASSFGLAGGPSNEQFF	TGTGCCAGCAGCTTTGGACTAGCGGGAGGGCCCTCCAATGAGCAGTTCTTC
-	TRBD1	TRBV5-1	TRBJ1-2	CASSRETGGELGYTF	TGCGCCAGCAGCCGGGAAACAGGGGGCGAATTGGGCTACACCTTC
once	-	TRBV5-1	TRBJ1-3	CASSLSGTGNTIYF	TGCGCCAGCAGCTTGTCGGGGACTGGAAACACCATATATTTT
-	-	TRBV29-1	TRBJ1-2	CSVEGGYGYTF	TGCAGCGTTGAGGGGGGATATGGCTACACCTTC
-	-	TRBV5-8	TRBJ2-1	CASSLVMSLLQGNEQFF	TGTGCCAGCAGCTTGGTGATGAGTTTGCTGCAGGGGAATGAGCAGTTCTTC